The 5 T cell receptor beta chains presented below share a single source sample, sequenced in a study of T cell responses to AZD1222 COVID-19 vaccine. Sequencing used immunoSEQ multiplex PCR; TCRdb keeps in-frame clones, though not all of them. Of approximately 80,000 clones in the sample, 85% to 90% were seen once. The starting material was peripheral blood, obtained on day 0 of AZD1222 vaccination. All receptors come from an adult in good health.

V usage is TRBV28 and J usage is TRBJ2-5; a possible D gene is TRBD1 (6 bases). The germline V gene has CDR1 MDHEN and CDR2 SYDVKM. The CDR3 consists of 14 residues. Trimming took 2 bases from V and 6 from J, leaving 13 bases between them. CDR3 in DNA: TGTGCCAGCAGTTTAACACAGGGTGTGCAGACCCAGTACTTC. Its protein product is CASSLTQGVQTQYF.

V is TRBV4-2 and J is TRBJ2-1, with a possible D match to TRBD1 (6 bases). The CDR3 consists of 15 residues. Germline V gene sequence: CDR1 LGHNA, CDR2 YNFKEQ. Trimming cost V 5 bases and J 1 base, with 12 bases left between them. CDR3 protein: CASSDTGSSYNEQFF. Here the CDR3 DNA reads TGTGCCAGCAGCGATACAGGGAGTTCCTACAATGAGCAGTTCTTC.

Only one count was recorded for this clone. The chain uses TRBV11-3 and TRBJ2-1; D unclear. The CDR3 totals 11 residues. V gave up 3 bases and J gave up 10 bases, with 7 bases separating them. CDR1 SGHNT and CDR2 YENEEA come from the germline V gene. For the CDR3, the DNA is TGTGCCAGCAGCTTTTCTGGGGAGCAGTTCTTC. Translating gives CASSFSGEQFF.

V is TRBV19 and J is TRBJ2-3; D is undetermined. There are 14 residues in the CDR3. Germline V gene lookup returns CDR1 LNHDA and CDR2 SQIVND (reference sequence). Deletions cut 6 bases from V and 3 bases from J, with 13 bases between. This chain's CDR3 is CASRITALTDTQYF. CDR3 DNA sequence: TGTGCCAGTAGAATCACAGCTCTTACAGATACGCAGTATTTT.

J is TRBJ1-5 and V is TRBV28; no firm D call. The CDR3 runs 12 residues. V lost 2 bases to trimming and J lost 7 bases, with 6 bases between them. Looked up from germline, CDR1 is MDHEN and CDR2 is SYDVKM. The CDR3 nucleotides read TGTGCCAGCAGTTTAAGGTTCCAGCCCCAGCATTTT. Its protein product is CASSLRFQPQHF.